A single sample gave rise to the 19 T cell receptor beta chains below, sequenced in a study of patients and donors after allogeneic stem cell transplantation. TCRdb used MiXCR to reprocess the RT-PCR reads, holding one entry per CDR3 protein. The repertoire holds over 400,000 distinct CDR3 sequences, with 16% as singletons. The sample consisted of blood, either unsorted or a sorted T cell fraction (not recorded which). These TCRs come from a human donor who was either an allogeneic HSCT recipient or a stem cell or donor lymphocyte infusion donor (not recorded which). It is not recorded whose cells these are; they may come from a transplant donor.

This clonotype was seen a few times. The CDR3 here is CASSPRGGPNEKLFF. In DNA, the CDR3 is TGCGCCAGCAGCCCCAGGGGGGGGCCTAATGAAAAACTGTTTTTT. The chain employs TRBV5-1 and TRBJ1-4; 7 nucleotides match TRBD1. CDR3 length equals 15 residues. The J segment lost 3 bases and the V segment lost 4 bases, leaving 6 bases of the junction unmatched. Germline lookup yields CDR1 SGHRS and CDR2 YFSETQ. The full variable domain, completed using reference TRBV5-1 and TRBJ1-4, is KAGVTQTPRYLIKTRGQQVTLSCSPISGHRSVSWYQQTPGQGLQFLFEYFSETQRNKGNFPGRFSGRQFSNSRSEMNVSTLELGDSALYLCASSPRGGPNEKLFFGSGTQLSVL.

V gene TRBV4-3 combines with J gene TRBJ1-2; D is uncertain. Trimming took off 0 bases at V and 4 bases at J, with 9 bases between the two ends. In germline, CDR1 is LGHNA, CDR2 YSLEER. The CDR3 length is 14 residues. Here the CDR3 reads CASSQDRSSYGYTF. In DNA form, the CDR3 reads TGCGCCAGCAGCCAAGATCGAAGCTCCTATGGCTACACCTTC.

This clonotype was seen just once. The chain has TRBV5-1 and TRBJ1-1, with a possible D match to TRBD1 (6 bases). V gave up 0 bases and J gave up 0 bases, with 15 bases separating them. Germline CDR1 SGHRS, CDR2 YFSETQ. This CDR3 is built from 17 residues. The CDR3 loop is CASSLGPQTGMNTEAFF. DNA of the CDR3: TGCGCCAGCAGCTTGGGACCCCAAACAGGGATGAACACTGAAGCTTTCTTT.

This clonotype has only a few counts. The CDR3 sequence is CASSTRRANTEAFF. The CDR3 DNA reads as TGTGCCAGCAGCACCCGGAGGGCCAACACTGAAGCTTTCTTT. The chain has TRBV7-9 and TRBJ1-1; D gene ambiguous. Trimming cost V 5 bases and J 2 bases, with 12 bases left between them. This CDR3 region has 14 residues. Germline-derived CDR1 and CDR2 are SEHNR and FQNEAQ (reference sequence).

The rearrangement links TRBV6-6 to TRBJ1-6, with D maybe TRBD1 (5 bases). The V and J ends lost 10 bases and 6 bases respectively, with 13 bases between them. The germline V gene has CDR1 MNHNY and CDR2 SVGAGI (reference sequence). This CDR3 contains 13 residues. The CDR3 loop is CATRGGFNSPLHF. CDR3 nucleotide sequence: TGTGCCACCCGGGGGGGGTTTAATTCACCCCTCCACTTT.

This clonotype was observed a few times. The V gene is TRBV9, the J gene TRBJ1-5; D unresolved. Trimming cost V 0 bases and J 7 bases, with 14 bases left between them. The CDR3 consists of 15 residues. Germline CDR1 is SGDLS and CDR2 is YYNGEE. CDR3: CASSVGADPRQPQHF. CDR3 coding DNA: TGTGCCAGCAGCGTAGGGGCGGACCCTCGGCAGCCCCAGCATTTT.

This clonotype was counted ten times or more. The chain is built from TRBV5-1 and TRBJ2-1, with D tentatively TRBD2 (6 bases). This CDR3 region has 16 residues. V lost 0 bases and J 0 bases, leaving 10 bases between the germline ends. CDR1 and CDR2 (germline): SGHRS, YFSETQ. CDR3 loop: CASSLALASSYNEQFF. The CDR3 bases are TGCGCCAGCAGCTTGGCCCTAGCGAGCTCCTACAATGAGCAGTTCTTC.

The chain has TRBV5-4 and TRBJ2-7; 9 nucleotides match TRBD1. In germline, CDR1 is SGHNT, CDR2 YYREEE (reference sequence). The CDR3 has 15 residues. V shed 1 base and J 2 bases; nucleotides not matched to a gene: 4. For the CDR3, the DNA is TGTGCCAGCAGCTTGACGGACAGGGGAACCTACGAGCAGTACTTC. Protein: CASSLTDRGTYEQYF.

There are a few counts of this clonotype. The J gene is TRBJ2-4, the V gene TRBV7-9; D gene unclear. This CDR3 has 14 residues. Trimming stripped 0 bases from V and 6 bases from J, with 9 bases between. Germline CDR1 SEHNR, CDR2 FQNEAQ (reference sequence). CDR3 loop: CASSLADGGNIQYF. CDR3 bases: TGTGCCAGCAGCTTAGCAGACGGCGGAAACATTCAGTACTTC.

This clonotype came up many times. The chain links TRBV5-1 to TRBJ2-5; 11 bases are shared with TRBD2. Per germline, CDR1 SGHRS and CDR2 YFSETQ. The V segment lost 4 bases and the J segment 2 bases; nucleotides outside the gene matches: 4. This CDR3 has 15 amino acids. The CDR3 loop is CASSQGTSGQETQYF. CDR3 bases: TGCGCCAGCAGCCAGGGGACTAGCGGTCAAGAGACCCAGTACTTC. The full variable domain, with the rest looked up from reference TRBV5-1 and TRBJ2-5, is KAGVTQTPRYLIKTRGQQVTLSCSPISGHRSVSWYQQTPGQGLQFLFEYFSETQRNKGNFPGRFSGRQFSNSRSEMNVSTLELGDSALYLCASSQGTSGQETQYFGPGTRLLVL.

This clonotype was seen a handful of times. The chain couples TRBV9 to TRBJ2-2; D is unclear. This CDR3 contains 14 residues. Germline CDR1 is SGDLS and CDR2 is YYNGEE. The V gene lost 1 base and the J gene lost 2 bases, with 6 bases spanning the gap. The CDR3: CASSVLLNTGELFF. CDR3 bases: TGTGCCAGCAGCGTACTGTTAAACACCGGGGAGCTGTTTTTT.

This sequence joins TRBV6-1 and TRBJ2-4; 10 bases are a match to TRBD2. Germline V CDR1 and CDR2: MNHNS, SASEGT. The CDR3 totals 15 residues. The V and J ends lost 7 bases and 4 bases, in that order; junction bases with no gene match: 7. The DNA for the CDR3 is TGTGCCAGCACCCCAAGCGGGAGGGGGAAAAACATTCAGTACTTC. This translates into CASTPSGRGKNIQYF.

The table lists this clonotype with a few counts. The V and J genes are TRBV11-3 and TRBJ2-7, with D tentatively TRBD1 or TRBD2 (6 bases each). This CDR3 has 15 residues. The V and J ends lost 5 bases and 1 base respectively, with 15 bases between them. CDR1 SGHNT and CDR2 YENEEA come from the germline V gene. CDR3 protein: CASSGRGTSSYEQYF. The CDR3 region has the DNA TGTGCCAGCAGCGGTCGCGGGACATCTTCCTACGAGCAGTACTTC.

This clonotype was seen more than once but under ten times. The rearrangement links TRBV7-9 to TRBJ2-7, with D uncertain. The CDR3 is 11 amino acids. The V end lost 6 bases, the J end lost 6 bases, and 9 bases lay between the germline ends. Germline lookup yields CDR1 SEHNR and CDR2 FQNEAQ (reference sequence). In DNA form, the CDR3 reads TGTGCCAGCAGTAGTATTTCCGAGCAGTACTTC. Its protein is CASSSISEQYF.

There are many counts of this clonotype. The chain employs TRBV28 and TRBJ1-2, with D unresolved. Germline CDR1 and CDR2: MDHEN and SYDVKM. The length of the CDR3 is 15 residues. V was pared by 2 bases and J by 4 bases, with 14 bases between. The CDR3 loop reads CASSLGSPPTYGYTF. The CDR3 DNA reads TGTGCCAGCAGTTTAGGGTCGCCACCCACCTATGGCTACACCTTC.

The J gene is TRBJ1-5, the V gene TRBV5-6; perhaps TRBD1 as D (5 bases). The CDR3 sequence is 14 residues long. Trimming removed 4 bases at V and 3 bases at J, with 11 bases between. CDR1 and CDR2 from the germline V gene are SGHDT and YYEEEE. CDR3 sequence (DNA): TGTGCCAGCAGCGTCAGGGTTCCCAATCAGCCCCAGCATTTT. This sequence encodes CASSVRVPNQPQHF.

This clonotype showed up many times. The chain couples TRBV5-1 to TRBJ2-1, with D perhaps TRBD2 (5 bases). The CDR3 is made up of 12 amino acids. CDR1 is SGHRS and CDR2 is YFSETQ in the germline V gene. The V end was cut by 4 bases, the J end by 8 bases, with 10 bases between. Written as DNA, the CDR3 is TGCGCCAGCAGCCCCGGAGGAGATGAGCAGTTCTTC. Encoded protein: CASSPGGDEQFF. Looking up the rest from reference TRBV5-1 and TRBJ2-1 gives the full variable domain: KAGVTQTPRYLIKTRGQQVTLSCSPISGHRSVSWYQQTPGQGLQFLFEYFSETQRNKGNFPGRFSGRQFSNSRSEMNVSTLELGDSALYLCASSPGGDEQFFGPGTRLTVL.

The chain recombines TRBV29-1 with TRBJ1-1, with D uncertain. This CDR3 region has 13 residues. The V gene lost 7 bases and the J gene lost 3 bases, with 15 bases spanning the gap. Looked up from germline, CDR1 is SQVTM and CDR2 is ANQGSEA. In DNA, the CDR3 is TGCAGCGGACACGAAGGCGGCCACACTGAAGCTTTCTTT. The encoded protein is CSGHEGGHTEAFF. The complete variable domain, with remaining parts taken from reference TRBV29-1 and TRBJ1-1, reads SAVISQKPSRDICQRGTSLTIQCQVDSQVTMMFWYRQQPGQSLTLIATANQGSEATYESGFVIDKFPISRPNLTFSTLTVSNMSPEDSSIYLCSGHEGGHTEAFFGQGTRLTVV.

This clonotype turned up a few times. V is TRBV2 and J is TRBJ2-7, with 9 bases matching TRBD2. With V trimmed by 10 bases and J by 6 bases, 19 bases remained unmatched. Germline CDR1 and CDR2: SNHLY and FYNNEI. The CDR3 has 16 amino acids. CDR3 sequence (DNA): TGTGCCACCTCAAGTAGGACTAGCGTTATGGGTAGCGAGCAGTACTTC. It encodes CATSSRTSVMGSEQYF.